Described below is a single T cell receptor beta chain sequence and its context. This clonotype was counted ten times or more. Its antigen specificity is not known. The sample holds no much larger clone one base away, and base qualities are not on file. What the treatment or condition label conveys for this sample: in vitro stimulation with specific CMV peptide epitopes to enrich CMV-specific T cells. The germline V gene sets CDR1 to SGHVS and CDR2 to FQNEAQ. The germline V end is reduced by 0 bases and the J end by 0 bases; junction bases left unmatched: 11. Including cysteine and phenylalanine, the CDR3 has 19 amino acids. The CDR3 DNA has 57 bases and is translated from base 1. This entry belongs to a study of T cell repertoires in cytomegalovirus infection (dated by TCRdb to 2018 to 2020). As for the study more broadly: Recently identified HLA-C-restricted CMV epitopes, whose presentation resists viral immunomodulation, were targeted by peptide stimulations together with well-studied HLA-B-restricted epitopes. Donor HLA type was relevant to the analysis, because carriage of CMV infection together with the matching HLA type was indicated by public TCR beta signatures. General study outcomes and caveats: The ex vivo response was dominated by HLA-C-restricted CMV-specific TCR beta clonotypes, which also provided the single most frequent clonotype in two of eight donors. In both this cohort and an independent roughly 350-donor cohort, the cumulative frequency of public TCR beta family members distinguished carriers of CMV infection plus the relevant HLA type.

The listed sequencing device is Illumina HiSeq 1500. In-frame beta chains were kept once TCRdb had trimmed the public reads at Q25 with fastp and called clones with MiXCR. Rows are unified per CDR3 protein, each entry keeping the most common DNA and genes. Across this sample there are roughly 860,000 distinct CDR3 sequences, with 32% seen only once. The leading ten clones occupy around 11% of the sample. The sequenced sample was cultured CD8+ T cells from PBMCs, obtained from culture after CMV antigen stimulation. The clonotype comes from a human donor in good health (CMV status not recorded). Some clones in this sample may be carry-over from other donors' samples. The chain is encoded by TRBV7-8 joined to TRBJ1-5; TRBD1 fits 7 bases in the junction. DNA sequence: TGTGCCAGCAGCTTAGCGGCGGGACAGTCCCCCGTTAGCAATCAGCCCCAGCATTTT. Its protein product is CASSLAAGQSPVSNQPQHF. When the CDR3 is completed using the reference TRBV7-8 and TRBJ1-5 genes on either side, the full variable domain is GAGVSQSPRYKVAKRGQDVALRCDPISGHVSLFWYQQALGQGPEFLTYFQNEAQLDKSGLPSDRFFAERPEGSVSTLKIQRTQQEDSAVYLCASSLAAGQSPVSNQPQHFGDGTRLSIL.